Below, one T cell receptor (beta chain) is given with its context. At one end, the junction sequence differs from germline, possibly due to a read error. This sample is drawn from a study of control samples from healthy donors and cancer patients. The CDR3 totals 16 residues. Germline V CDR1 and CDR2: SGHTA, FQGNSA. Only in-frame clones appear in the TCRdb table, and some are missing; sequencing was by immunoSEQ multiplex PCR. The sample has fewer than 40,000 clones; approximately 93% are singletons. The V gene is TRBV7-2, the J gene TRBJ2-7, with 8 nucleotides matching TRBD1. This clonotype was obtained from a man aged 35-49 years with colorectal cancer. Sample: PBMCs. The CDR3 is CASSLAGTGYSYEQYF. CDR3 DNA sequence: TGTGCCAGCAGCCTAGCCGGGACAGGTTATTCCTACGAGCAGTACTTC.